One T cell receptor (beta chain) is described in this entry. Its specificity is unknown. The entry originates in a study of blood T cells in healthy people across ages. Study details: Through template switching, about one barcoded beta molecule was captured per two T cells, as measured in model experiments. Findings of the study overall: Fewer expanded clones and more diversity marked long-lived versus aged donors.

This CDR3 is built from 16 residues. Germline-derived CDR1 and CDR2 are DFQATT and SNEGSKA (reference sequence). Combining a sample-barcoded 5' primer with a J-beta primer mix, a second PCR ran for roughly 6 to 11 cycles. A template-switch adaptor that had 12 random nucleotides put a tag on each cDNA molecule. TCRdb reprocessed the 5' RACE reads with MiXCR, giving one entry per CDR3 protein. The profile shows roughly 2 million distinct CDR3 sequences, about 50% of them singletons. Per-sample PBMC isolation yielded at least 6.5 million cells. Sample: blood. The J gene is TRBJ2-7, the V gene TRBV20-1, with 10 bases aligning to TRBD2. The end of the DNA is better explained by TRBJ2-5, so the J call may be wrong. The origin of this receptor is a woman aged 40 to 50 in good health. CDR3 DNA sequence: TGCAGTGCTTGCCCTAGCGGGGGTGGATCACGCGAGACCCAGTACTTC. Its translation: CSACPSGGGSRETQYF.